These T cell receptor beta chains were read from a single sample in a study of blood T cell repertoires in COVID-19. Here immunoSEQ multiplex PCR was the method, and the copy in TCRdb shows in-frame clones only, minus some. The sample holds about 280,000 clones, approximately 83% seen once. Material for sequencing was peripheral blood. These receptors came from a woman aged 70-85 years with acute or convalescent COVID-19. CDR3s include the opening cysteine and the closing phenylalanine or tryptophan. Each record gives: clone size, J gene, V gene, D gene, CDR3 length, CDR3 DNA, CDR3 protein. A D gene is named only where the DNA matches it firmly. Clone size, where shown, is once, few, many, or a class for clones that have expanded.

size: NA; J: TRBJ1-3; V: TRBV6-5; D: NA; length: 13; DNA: TGTGCCATCCCGGACAGCTCTGGAAACACCATATATTTT; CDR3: CAIPDSSGNTIYF
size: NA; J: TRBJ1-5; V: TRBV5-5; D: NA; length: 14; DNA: TGTGCCAGCAGCTTGGACAGGAATTCCCAGCCCCAGCATTTT; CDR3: CASSLDRNSQPQHF
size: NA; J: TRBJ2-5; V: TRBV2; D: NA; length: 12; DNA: TGTGCCAGCTCCGGACAGCAAGAGACCCAGTACTTC; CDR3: CASSGQQETQYF
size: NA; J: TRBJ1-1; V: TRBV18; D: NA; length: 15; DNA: TGTGCCAGCTCACCACTCCCGGGGAAAAACACTGAAGCTTTCTTT; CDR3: CASSPLPGKNTEAFF
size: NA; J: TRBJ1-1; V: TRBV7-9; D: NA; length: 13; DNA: TGTGCCAGCAGCTTATATCAGGAATCCGAAGCTTTCTTT; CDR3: CASSLYQESEAFF
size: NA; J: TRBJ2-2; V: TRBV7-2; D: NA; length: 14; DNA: TGTGCCAGCAGCTTAACGGGGGGCTCCGGGGAGCTGTTTTTT; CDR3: CASSLTGGSGELFF
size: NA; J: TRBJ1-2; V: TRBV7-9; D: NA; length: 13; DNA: TGTGCCAGCTCCGAAAGAGGGGGGGATGGCTACACCTTC; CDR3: CASSERGGDGYTF
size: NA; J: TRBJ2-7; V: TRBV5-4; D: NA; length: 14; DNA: TGTTCACTCCTTCTTCGGTTTACCTCCTACGAGCAGTACTTC; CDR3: CSLLLRFTSYEQYF
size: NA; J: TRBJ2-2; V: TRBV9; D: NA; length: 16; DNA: TGTGCCAGCAGCGGAGGAGGGGGGGTTTACACCGGGGAGCTGTTTTTT; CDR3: CASSGGGGVYTGELFF
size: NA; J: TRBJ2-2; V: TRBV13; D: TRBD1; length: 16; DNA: TGTGCCAGCAGCTTAGCCCGGACAGGGACCACCGGGGAGCTGTTTTTT; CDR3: CASSLARTGTTGELFF
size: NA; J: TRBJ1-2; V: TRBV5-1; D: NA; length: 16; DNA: TGCGCCAGCAGCTTGGAGGGTTTACAGGGATCGCGTGGCTACACCTTC; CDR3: CASSLEGLQGSRGYTF
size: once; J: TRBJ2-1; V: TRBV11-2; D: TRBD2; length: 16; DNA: TGTGCCAGCAGCCTATTAAGCGGGGGGTTTGGGGATGAGCAGTTCTTC; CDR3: CASSLLSGGFGDEQFF
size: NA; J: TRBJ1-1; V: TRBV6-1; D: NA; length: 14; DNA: TGTGCCAGCAGTGAGCCCACTCCGAACACTGAAGCTTTCTTT; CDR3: CASSEPTPNTEAFF
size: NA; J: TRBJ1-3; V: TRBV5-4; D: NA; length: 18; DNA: TGTGCCAGCAGCTTGATAACAAATCGAGGCCGCTCTGGAAACACCATATATTTT; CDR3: CASSLITNRGRSGNTIYF
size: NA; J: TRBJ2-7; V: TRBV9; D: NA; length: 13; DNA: TGTGCCAGCAGCGTAGGAAGCCGCAACGAGCAGTACTTC; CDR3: CASSVGSRNEQYF
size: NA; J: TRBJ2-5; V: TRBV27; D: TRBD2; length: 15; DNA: TGTGCCAGCCGGACCCCACGGGGGGGCCAAGAGACCCAGTACTTC; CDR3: CASRTPRGGQETQYF